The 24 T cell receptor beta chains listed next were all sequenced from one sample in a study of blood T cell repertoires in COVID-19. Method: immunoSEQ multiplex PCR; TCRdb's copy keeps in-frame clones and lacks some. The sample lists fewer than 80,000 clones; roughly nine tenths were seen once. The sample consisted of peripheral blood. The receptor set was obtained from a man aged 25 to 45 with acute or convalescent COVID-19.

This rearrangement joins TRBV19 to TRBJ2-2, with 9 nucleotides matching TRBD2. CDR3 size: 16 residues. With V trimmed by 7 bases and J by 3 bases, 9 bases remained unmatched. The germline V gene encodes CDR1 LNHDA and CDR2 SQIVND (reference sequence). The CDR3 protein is CASKSTSGRHTGELFF. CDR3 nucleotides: TGTGCCAGTAAATCAACTAGCGGGCGCCACACCGGGGAGCTGTTTTTT.

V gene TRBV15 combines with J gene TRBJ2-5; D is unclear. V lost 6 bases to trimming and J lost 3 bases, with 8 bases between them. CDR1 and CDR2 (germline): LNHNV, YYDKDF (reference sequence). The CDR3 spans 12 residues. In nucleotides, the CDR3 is TGTGCCACCAGTCGGCAGGAAGAGACCCAGTACTTC. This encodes CATSRQEETQYF.

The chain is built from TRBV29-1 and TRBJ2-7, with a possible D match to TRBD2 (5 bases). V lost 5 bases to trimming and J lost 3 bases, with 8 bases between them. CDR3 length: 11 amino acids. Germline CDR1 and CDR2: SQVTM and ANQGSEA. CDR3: CSVSEGYEQYF. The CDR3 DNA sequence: TGCAGCGTTAGTGAGGGCTACGAGCAGTACTTC.

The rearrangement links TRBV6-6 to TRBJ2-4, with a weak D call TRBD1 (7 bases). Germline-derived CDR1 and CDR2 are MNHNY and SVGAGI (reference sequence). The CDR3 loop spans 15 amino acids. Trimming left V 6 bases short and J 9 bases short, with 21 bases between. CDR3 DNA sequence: TGTGCCAGCAGCCAGGGGGGAGAGGGGGCTACCATTCAGTACTTC. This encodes CASSQGGEGATIQYF.

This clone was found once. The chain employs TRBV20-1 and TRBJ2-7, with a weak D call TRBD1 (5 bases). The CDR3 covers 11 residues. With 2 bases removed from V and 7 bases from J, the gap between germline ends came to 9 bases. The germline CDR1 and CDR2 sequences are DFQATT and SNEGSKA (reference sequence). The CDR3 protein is CSARRGWEQYF. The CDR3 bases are TGCAGTGCTAGAAGGGGCTGGGAGCAGTACTTC.

CDR3 sequence reads: CASRRKRGQVAEAFF. In DNA form, the CDR3 reads TGTGCCAGCAGGCGCAAAAGGGGGCAGGTAGCTGAAGCTTTCTTT. The chain is built from TRBV28 and TRBJ1-1, with 7 nucleotides matching TRBD1. The CDR3 runs to 15 residues. Germline V gene data show CDR1 as MDHEN and CDR2 as SYDVKM. J was trimmed by 6 bases and V by 6 bases; bases with no gene match: 13.

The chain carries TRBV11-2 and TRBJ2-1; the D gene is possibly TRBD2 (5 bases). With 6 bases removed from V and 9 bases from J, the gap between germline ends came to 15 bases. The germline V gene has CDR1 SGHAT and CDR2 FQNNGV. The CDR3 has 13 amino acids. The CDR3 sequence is CASRNIASPEQFF. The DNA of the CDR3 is TGTGCCAGCAGGAATATAGCGAGCCCTGAGCAGTTCTTC.

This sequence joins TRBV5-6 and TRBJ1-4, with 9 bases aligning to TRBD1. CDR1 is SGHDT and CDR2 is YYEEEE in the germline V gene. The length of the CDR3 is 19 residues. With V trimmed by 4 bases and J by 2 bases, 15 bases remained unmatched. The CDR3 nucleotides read TGTGCCAGCAGCGCGCCGGGACAGGGAGTGTTGACGACTAATGAAAAACTGTTTTTT. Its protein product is CASSAPGQGVLTTNEKLFF.

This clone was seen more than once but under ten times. DNA of the CDR3: TGTGCCGCTAGGGGCGCCGACACAGATACGCAGTATTTT. Translating it yields CAARGADTDTQYF. This chain joins TRBV7-9 and TRBJ2-3; D possibly corresponds to TRBD1 (5 bases). CDR3 size: 13 residues. Trimming pared 11 bases from V and 2 bases from J, leaving 14 bases between. The germline V gene has CDR1 SEHNR and CDR2 FQNEAQ (reference sequence). The variable domain in full, with the rest retrieved from reference TRBV7-9 and TRBJ2-3, is DTGVSQNPRHKITKRGQNVTFRCDPISEHNRLYWYRQTLGQGPEFLTYFQNEAQLEKSRLLSDRFSAERPKGSFSTLEIQRTEQGDSAMYLCAARGADTDTQYFGPGTRLTVL.

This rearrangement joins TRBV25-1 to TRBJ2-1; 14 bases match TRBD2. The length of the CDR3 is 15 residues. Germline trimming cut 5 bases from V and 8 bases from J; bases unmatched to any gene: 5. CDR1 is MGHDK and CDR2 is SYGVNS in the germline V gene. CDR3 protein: CASSSGTSGRYEQFF. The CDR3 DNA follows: TGTGCCAGCAGTTCCGGGACTAGCGGGAGATATGAGCAGTTCTTC.

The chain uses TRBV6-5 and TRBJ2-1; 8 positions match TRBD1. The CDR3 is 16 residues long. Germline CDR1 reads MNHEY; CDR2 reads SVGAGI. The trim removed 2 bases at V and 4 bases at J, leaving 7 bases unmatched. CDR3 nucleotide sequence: TGTGCCAGCAGTTACCGTGACAGGGGAAGGTACAATGAGCAGTTCTTC. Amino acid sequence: CASSYRDRGRYNEQFF.

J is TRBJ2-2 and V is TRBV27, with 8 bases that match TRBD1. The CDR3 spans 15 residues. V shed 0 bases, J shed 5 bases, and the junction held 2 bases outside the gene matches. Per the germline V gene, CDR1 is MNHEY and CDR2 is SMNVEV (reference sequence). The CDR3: CASSLSRTGTGELFF. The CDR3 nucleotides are TGTGCCAGCAGTTTATCCCGGACAGGGACCGGGGAGCTGTTTTTT.

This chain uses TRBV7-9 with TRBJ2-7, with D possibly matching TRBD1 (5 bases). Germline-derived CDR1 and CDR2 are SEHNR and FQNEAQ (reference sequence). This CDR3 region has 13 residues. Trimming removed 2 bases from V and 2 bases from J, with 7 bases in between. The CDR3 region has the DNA TGTGCCAGCAGCTTACAGGGCCCCTACGAGCAGTACTTC. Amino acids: CASSLQGPYEQYF.

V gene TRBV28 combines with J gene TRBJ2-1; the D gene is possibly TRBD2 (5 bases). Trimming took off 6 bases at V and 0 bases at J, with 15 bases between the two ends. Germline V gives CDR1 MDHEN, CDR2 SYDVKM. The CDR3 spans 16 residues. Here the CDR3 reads CASSWSGSSSYNEQFF. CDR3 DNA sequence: TGTGCCAGCAGCTGGAGCGGCTCTAGCTCCTACAATGAGCAGTTCTTC.

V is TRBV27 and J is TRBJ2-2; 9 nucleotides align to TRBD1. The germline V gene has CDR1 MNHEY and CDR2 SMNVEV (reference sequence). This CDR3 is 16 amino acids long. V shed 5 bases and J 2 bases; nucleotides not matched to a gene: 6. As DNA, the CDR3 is TGTGCCAGCAGTGCGACGGGACAGGGAAACACCGGGGAGCTGTTTTTT. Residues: CASSATGQGNTGELFF.

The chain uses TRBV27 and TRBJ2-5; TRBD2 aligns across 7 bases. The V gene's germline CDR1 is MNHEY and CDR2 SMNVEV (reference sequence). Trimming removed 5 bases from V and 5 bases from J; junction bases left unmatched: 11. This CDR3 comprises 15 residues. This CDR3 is CASSNKRGWAETQYF. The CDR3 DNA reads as TGTGCCAGCAGTAACAAGCGGGGTTGGGCGGAGACCCAGTACTTC.

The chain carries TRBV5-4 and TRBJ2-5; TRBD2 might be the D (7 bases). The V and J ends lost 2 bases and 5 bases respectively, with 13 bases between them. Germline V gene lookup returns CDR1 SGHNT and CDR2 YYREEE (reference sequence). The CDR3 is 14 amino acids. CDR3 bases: TGTGCCAGCAGCTTCAAGGGGGGAGGGGAGACCCAGTACTTC. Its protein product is CASSFKGGGETQYF. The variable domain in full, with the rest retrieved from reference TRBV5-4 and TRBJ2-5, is ETGVTQSPTHLIKTRGQQVTLRCSSQSGHNTVSWYQQALGQGPQFIFQYYREEENGRGNFPPRFSGLQFPNYSSELNVNALELDDSALYLCASSFKGGGETQYFGPGTRLLVL.

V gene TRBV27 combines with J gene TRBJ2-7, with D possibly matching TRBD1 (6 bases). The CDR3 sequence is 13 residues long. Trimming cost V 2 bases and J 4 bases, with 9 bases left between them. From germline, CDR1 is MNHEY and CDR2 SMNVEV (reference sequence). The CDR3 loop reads CASSLNREYEQYF. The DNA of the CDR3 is TGTGCCAGCAGTTTAAACAGGGAATACGAGCAGTACTTC.

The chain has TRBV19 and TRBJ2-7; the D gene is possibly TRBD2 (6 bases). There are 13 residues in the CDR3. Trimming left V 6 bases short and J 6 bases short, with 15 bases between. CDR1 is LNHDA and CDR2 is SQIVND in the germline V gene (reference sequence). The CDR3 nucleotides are TGTGCCAGTAGGCCAGGCGCGGGACGCGAGCAGTACTTC. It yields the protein CASRPGAGREQYF.

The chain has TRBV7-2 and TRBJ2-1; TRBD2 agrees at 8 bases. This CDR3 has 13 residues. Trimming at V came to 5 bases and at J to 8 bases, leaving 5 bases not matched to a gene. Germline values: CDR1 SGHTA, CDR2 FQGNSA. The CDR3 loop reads CASSPGLAHEQFF. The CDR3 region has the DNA TGTGCCAGCAGCCCCGGACTAGCCCATGAGCAGTTCTTC.

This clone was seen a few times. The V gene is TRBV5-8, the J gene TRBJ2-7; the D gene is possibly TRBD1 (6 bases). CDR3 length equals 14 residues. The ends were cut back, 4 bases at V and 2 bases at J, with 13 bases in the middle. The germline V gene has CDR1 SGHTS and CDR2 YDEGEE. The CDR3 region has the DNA TGTGCCAGCAGCCCCGGACAGTACGCCTACGAGCAGTACTTC. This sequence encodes CASSPGQYAYEQYF. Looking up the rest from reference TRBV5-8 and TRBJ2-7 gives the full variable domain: EAGVTQSPTHLIKTRGQQATLRCSPISGHTSVYWYQQALGLGLQFLLWYDEGEERNRGNFPPRFSGRQFPNYSSELNVNALELEDSALYLCASSPGQYAYEQYFGPGTRLTVT.

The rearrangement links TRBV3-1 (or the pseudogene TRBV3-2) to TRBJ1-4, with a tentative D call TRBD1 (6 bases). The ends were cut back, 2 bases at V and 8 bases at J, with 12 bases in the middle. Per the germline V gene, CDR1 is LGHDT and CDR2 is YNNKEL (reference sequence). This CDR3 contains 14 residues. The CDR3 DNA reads TGTGCCAGCAGCCAATGGGGGCCGAGAGAAAAACTGTTTTTT. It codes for CASSQWGPREKLFF.

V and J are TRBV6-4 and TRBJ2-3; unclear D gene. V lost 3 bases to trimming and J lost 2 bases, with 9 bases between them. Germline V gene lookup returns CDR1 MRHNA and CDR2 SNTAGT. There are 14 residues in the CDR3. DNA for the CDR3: TGTGCCAGCAGTGAGGGCACGGACACAGATACGCAGTATTTT. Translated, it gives CASSEGTDTDTQYF.

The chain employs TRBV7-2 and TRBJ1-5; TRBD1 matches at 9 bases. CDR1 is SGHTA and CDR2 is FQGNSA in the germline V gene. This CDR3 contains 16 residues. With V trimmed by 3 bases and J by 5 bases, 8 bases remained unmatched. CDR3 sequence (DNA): TGTGCCAGCAGCTTTATGGGACAGGGAGTCTATCAGCCCCAGCATTTT. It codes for CASSFMGQGVYQPQHF.